This TCR beta chain was recovered during a study of cytomegalovirus exposure and HLA in healthy donors. About this clone: Its specificity is unknown.

This CDR3 contains 15 residues. Germline loops: CDR1 SGHTA, CDR2 FQGTGA. V lost 5 bases and J lost 4; bases outside the gene matches: 2. The PCR employed 60 Vbeta primers together with 13 Jbeta primers. The data were produced by immunoSEQ multiplex PCR, yet TCRdb's version contains in-frame clones alone and is incomplete. The sample holds roughly 120,000 clones, 73% seen once. General study points: In an earlier analysis, in roughly 600 donors, most V segments appeared productive either ~90% or ~30% of the time. Exclusion applied to some V segments, including TRBV6-2 and TRBV6-3, as they were indistinguishable. TCR beta chain V- and J-gene trimming was linked, in a later analysis, to a missense variant in DCLRE1C. The majority of CMV-associated TCR beta chains were reported as apparently HLA-restricted in a later analysis.

The receptor was derived from a woman in her thirties or forties in good health and CMV-seronegative. Sequencing was carried out using PBMCs. The chain recombines TRBV7-3 with TRBJ2-1; 13 positions match TRBD2. DNA of the CDR3: TGTGCCAGCAGCCCGACTAGCGGGGGGTACAATGAGCAGTTCTTC. Translating gives CASSPTSGGYNEQFF.